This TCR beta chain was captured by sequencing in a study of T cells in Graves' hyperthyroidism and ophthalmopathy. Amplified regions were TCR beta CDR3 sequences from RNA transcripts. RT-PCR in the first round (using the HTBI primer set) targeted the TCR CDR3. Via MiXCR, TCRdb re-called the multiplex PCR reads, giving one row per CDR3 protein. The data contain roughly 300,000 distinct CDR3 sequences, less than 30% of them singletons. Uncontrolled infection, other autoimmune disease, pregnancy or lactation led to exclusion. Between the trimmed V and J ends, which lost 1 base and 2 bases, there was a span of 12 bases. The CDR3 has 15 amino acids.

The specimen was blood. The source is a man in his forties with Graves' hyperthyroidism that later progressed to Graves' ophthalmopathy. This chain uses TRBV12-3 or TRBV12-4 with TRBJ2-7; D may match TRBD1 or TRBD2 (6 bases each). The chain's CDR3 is CASSLVGGQAYEQYF. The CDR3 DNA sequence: TGTGCCAGCAGTTTAGTTGGGGGGCAGGCCTACGAGCAGTACTTC.